One and the same sample provided the 30 T cell receptor beta chains below, sequenced in a study of shared clonotypes between healthy human individuals (TCRdb year 2020). The library was produced with the immunoSEQ multiplex PCR assay. Drawn from immuneACCESS, this table holds only the in-frame rearrangements with V and J called that TCRdb kept. Clones are partly lost; checked studies trace under half to an unresolved V gene and leave the rest unexplained. The sample table shows roughly 1,500,000 clones, and 98% to 99% are seen once. The ten largest account for around 0.33% of the sample. Sequencing was done on a sample of naive CD4+ T cells sorted from blood. The label giving this sample's cell subset or site can be read as: CD45RA+ positively selected. These receptors were taken from a man younger than 40 in good health.

V is TRBV11-1 and J is TRBJ2-5; tentative D call: TRBD1 (5 bases). This CDR3 spans 15 amino acids. Germline assignment: CDR1 SGHAT and CDR2 FQDESV (reference sequence). Between the trimmed V and J ends, which lost 2 bases and 5 bases, there was a span of 15 bases. For the CDR3, the DNA is TGTGCCAGCAGCTTATCGACAGAGTTGGGCGAGACCCAGTACTTC. As protein: CASSLSTELGETQYF.

The chain couples TRBV2 to TRBJ1-4; tentative D call: TRBD1 (6 bases). CDR1 is SNHLY and CDR2 is FYNNEI in the germline V gene. The ends were cut back, 1 base at V and 8 bases at J, with 17 bases in the middle. The CDR3 is 16 residues long. CDR3 in DNA: TGTGCCAGCAGTGAAGGGGGGCGAGGAGATATCGAAAAACTGTTTTTT. Translating it yields CASSEGGRGDIEKLFF.

The rearrangement joins TRBV6-6 to TRBJ2-7; 7 bases agree with TRBD1. V shed 6 bases, J shed 1 base, and the junction held 9 bases outside the gene matches. CDR1 is MNHNY and CDR2 is SVGAGI in the germline V gene (reference sequence). This CDR3 has 15 amino acids. The CDR3 DNA reads TGTGCCAGCAGATTCAGGGACAGTTCTTCCTACGAGCAGTACTTC. It translates to CASRFRDSSSYEQYF.

CDR3 loop: CSVAAGTSGRYNEQFF. The CDR3 DNA is TGCAGCGTTGCGGCCGGGACTAGCGGGCGATACAATGAGCAGTTCTTC. The chain carries TRBV29-1 and TRBJ2-1; 12 positions match TRBD2. Germline loops: CDR1 SQVTM, CDR2 ANQGSEA. The CDR3 is 16 amino acids. V was pared by 4 bases and J by 4 bases, with 8 bases of the junction left unmatched.

V gene TRBV9 combines with J gene TRBJ2-7; 8 bases map to TRBD2. Germline V gene data show CDR1 as SGDLS and CDR2 as YYNGEE. The CDR3 covers 15 residues. The V and J ends lost 5 bases and 1 base, in that order; junction bases with no gene match: 8. CDR3 sequence reads: CASSRGGVGSYEQYF. The CDR3 DNA reads as TGTGCCAGCAGTCGGGGGGGCGTAGGTTCCTACGAGCAGTACTTC. Variable domain in full (rest from reference TRBV9 and TRBJ2-7): DSGVTQTPKHLITATGQRVTLRCSPRSGDLSVYWYQQSLDQGLQFLIQYYNGEERAKGNILERFSAQQFPDLHSELNLSSLELGDSALYFCASSRGGVGSYEQYFGPGTRLTVT.

This chain links TRBV4-3 with TRBJ2-7; D ambiguous. V was trimmed by 0 bases and J by 3 bases, leaving 6 bases between them. In germline, CDR1 is LGHNA, CDR2 YSLEER. CDR3 size: 13 residues. This chain's CDR3 is CASSQERNYEQYF. In DNA, the CDR3 is TGCGCCAGCAGCCAAGAGCGGAACTACGAGCAGTACTTC.

Worth noting for this clone: A junction end diverges from the germline sequence, so it may reflect a read error. J is TRBJ2-5 and V is TRBV6-1, with TRBD2 matching 10 bases. CDR1 is MNHNS, CDR2 SASEGT, per germline. This CDR3 contains 15 residues. The CDR3 loop reads CASSETSGIQEPQYF. The CDR3 region has the DNA TGTGCCAGCAGTGAAACTAGCGGGATCCAAGAGCCCCAGTACTTC.

A word on this clone: Within the sample, other DNA sequences also encode this same CDR3. The V gene is TRBV6-5, the J gene TRBJ2-2; 7 bases line up with TRBD2. The J segment lost 5 bases and the V segment lost 0 bases, leaving 3 bases of the junction unmatched. There are 15 residues in the CDR3. The germline gives CDR1 MNHEY, CDR2 SVGAGI. Here the CDR3 reads CASSYSWGGTGELFF. Written as DNA, the CDR3 is TGTGCCAGCAGTTACTCCTGGGGAGGGACCGGGGAGCTGTTTTTT.

The chain combines TRBV10-3 with TRBJ2-1; D is perhaps TRBD2 (6 bases). From germline, CDR1 is ENHRY and CDR2 SYGVKD. V was cut by 3 bases and J by 8 bases, with 11 bases left in between. The CDR3 covers 13 residues. The CDR3 region has the DNA TGTGCCATCAGTGACTGGACTAAAGATGAGCAGTTCTTC. It encodes CAISDWTKDEQFF.

The chain is built from TRBV28 and TRBJ1-1, with TRBD1 matching 11 bases. Germline V gene lookup returns CDR1 MDHEN and CDR2 SYDVKM. V lost 1 base and J lost 11; bases outside the gene matches: 9. This CDR3 comprises 15 residues. This chain's CDR3 is CASSLYGQGARDAFF. As DNA, the CDR3 is TGTGCCAGCAGTTTATATGGACAGGGGGCGCGTGATGCTTTCTTT.

The V call is TRBV5-4, the J call TRBJ2-2; the D gene is possibly TRBD2 (6 bases). In germline, CDR1 is SGHNT, CDR2 YYREEE (reference sequence). V dropped 4 bases and J dropped 5 bases, with 21 bases sitting between them. The CDR3 is 17 residues long. The CDR3 reads CASSVQEGAVRTGELFF. The DNA for the CDR3 is TGTGCCAGCAGCGTGCAGGAGGGCGCGGTCAGAACCGGGGAGCTGTTTTTT.

The J gene is TRBJ1-1, the V gene TRBV7-9; D is perhaps TRBD1 (5 bases). Trimming cost V 3 bases and J 2 bases, with 10 bases left between them. The CDR3 is 14 amino acids. From germline, CDR1 is SEHNR and CDR2 FQNEAQ (reference sequence). Here the CDR3 reads CASSFGGGNTEAFF. CDR3 nucleotides: TGTGCCAGCAGCTTTGGTGGGGGAAACACTGAAGCTTTCTTT.

The V call is TRBV29-1, the J call TRBJ2-1; maybe TRBD1 (6 bases). V lost 5 bases and J lost 5, with 16 bases in between. The germline CDR1 and CDR2 sequences are SQVTM and ANQGSEA. This CDR3 has 14 residues. The CDR3 coding sequence is TGCAGCGTTCTGGGGCCAGGGGTCGACAATGAGCAGTTCTTC. Protein product: CSVLGPGVDNEQFF.

J is TRBJ1-5 and V is TRBV4-1, with TRBD1 as a possible D gene (6 bases). The CDR3 contains 13 residues. The germline V gene encodes CDR1 MGHRA and CDR2 YSYEKL. With 6 bases removed from V and 7 bases from J, the gap between germline ends came to 13 bases. The DNA for the CDR3 is TGCGCCAGCAGTCCAGGGGATGGACAGCCCCAGCATTTT. Translating gives CASSPGDGQPQHF.

The V call is TRBV14, the J call TRBJ2-7; 7 positions agree with TRBD2. The CDR3 has 15 amino acids. Trimming took 2 bases from V and 2 from J; bases not matched to a gene: 6. Germline V gene data show CDR1 as SGHDN and CDR2 as FVKESK. This CDR3 is CASSQLGGSAYEQYF. CDR3 sequence (DNA): TGTGCCAGCAGCCAACTGGGCGGGAGCGCCTACGAGCAGTACTTC.

The rearrangement joins TRBV7-8 to TRBJ2-1; unclear D gene. The CDR3 has 16 residues. V dropped 5 bases and J dropped 0 bases, with 14 bases sitting between them. The germline CDR1 and CDR2 sequences are SGHVS and FQNEAQ. This chain's CDR3 is CASSPTPSSSYNEQFF. The CDR3 DNA follows: TGTGCCAGCAGCCCTACCCCCTCGAGCTCCTACAATGAGCAGTTCTTC.

About this clone itself: The sample carries other DNA sequences with the same CDR3. CDR3 bases: TGTGCCAGCAGCTTAGACAGGGGGAGAAACACTGAAGCTTTCTTT. Translated: CASSLDRGRNTEAFF. The chain couples TRBV11-2 to TRBJ1-1; 7 positions match TRBD1. CDR3 length: 15 amino acids. The V and J ends lost 0 bases and 2 bases, in that order; junction bases with no gene match: 3. Looked up from germline, CDR1 is SGHAT and CDR2 is FQNNGV. Based on the CDR3 plus reference TRBV11-2 and TRBJ1-1, the full variable domain is EAGVAQSPRYKIIEKRQSVAFWCNPISGHATLYWYQQILGQGPKLLIQFQNNGVVDDSQLPKDRFSAERLKGVDSTLKIQPAKLEDSAVYLCASSLDRGRNTEAFFGQGTRLTVV.

The chain joins TRBV18 to TRBJ2-2; 10 positions match TRBD1. This CDR3 is 14 amino acids long. V was clipped by 10 bases and J by 3 bases; unmatched bases: 5. Germline CDR1 is KGHSH and CDR2 is LQKENI. The CDR3: CATPGTGDTGELFF. The CDR3 coding sequence is TGTGCCACCCCCGGGACAGGGGACACCGGGGAGCTGTTTTTT.

The chain joins TRBV27 to TRBJ2-7; TRBD1 might be the D (6 bases). The V gene's germline CDR1 is MNHEY and CDR2 SMNVEV (reference sequence). CDR3 length: 15 residues. Trimming took 6 bases from V and 5 from J, leaving 20 bases between them. Here the CDR3 DNA reads TGTGCCAGCAGCTCGACAGTCAGGGGCGTCCACGAGCAGTACTTC. Translated: CASSSTVRGVHEQYF.

This chain joins TRBV5-3 and TRBJ2-7; no definite D call. TRBV5-3 is reported as an ORF; its role is uncertain. Deletions cut 0 bases from V and 4 bases from J, with 5 bases between. There are 12 residues in the CDR3. This CDR3 reads CARSLAEYEQYF. The CDR3 DNA reads TGTGCCAGAAGCTTGGCCGAATACGAGCAGTACTTC.

Concerning this clone itself: This same CDR3 is encoded by further DNA sequences in the sample. The V and J genes are TRBV5-1 and TRBJ2-5, with D maybe TRBD2 (6 bases). Trimming removed 2 bases from V and 5 bases from J, with 10 bases in between. Germline V gene sequence: CDR1 SGHRS, CDR2 YFSETQ. CDR3 size: 13 residues. The CDR3 DNA reads as TGCGCCAGCAGCTTTGGAGGGCTGGAGACCCAGTACTTC. It yields the protein CASSFGGLETQYF.

The chain joins TRBV21-1 to TRBJ2-5; whether TRBD2, the table's D call, matches the DNA was not checked. TRBV21-1 is shown as a pseudogene. The CDR3 extends over 19 amino acids. This CDR3 is CASSTFGRGGHHIQETQYF. CDR3 coding DNA: TGTGCCAGCAGCACCTTCGGGAGGGGGGGACACCATATACAAGAGACCCAGTACTTC.

The V and J genes are TRBV15 and TRBJ2-1, with 7 nucleotides matching TRBD2. V trimming: 5 bases; J trimming: 7 bases; junction bases outside the gene matches: 14. Looked up from germline, CDR1 is LNHNV and CDR2 is YYDKDF (reference sequence). There are 16 residues in the CDR3. The CDR3 region is CATSFTSGGVENEQFF. DNA of the CDR3: TGTGCCACCAGCTTCACCTCGGGGGGAGTAGAGAATGAGCAGTTCTTC. Complete variable domain (other parts from reference TRBV15 and TRBJ2-1): DAMVIQNPRYQVTQFGKPVTLSCSQTLNHNVMYWYQQKSSQAPKLLFHYYDKDFNNEADTPDNFQSRRPNTSFCFLDIRSPGLGDTAMYLCATSFTSGGVENEQFFGPGTRLTVL.

J is TRBJ1-1 and V is TRBV13; no clear D gene. V was trimmed by 1 base and J by 6 bases, leaving 24 bases between them. Per germline, CDR1 PRHDT and CDR2 FYEKMQ (reference sequence). The CDR3 covers 18 residues. This chain's CDR3 is CASSLAKLVLAADPEAFF. CDR3 DNA: TGTGCCAGCAGCTTAGCCAAACTAGTCCTGGCGGCGGACCCTGAAGCTTTCTTT.

This rearrangement joins TRBV5-5 to TRBJ2-2; weak D call: TRBD1 (6 bases). V was shortened by 1 base and J by 5 bases, with 12 bases between the two germline ends. The CDR3 extends over 15 amino acids. Germline loops: CDR1 SGHKS, CDR2 YYEKEE (reference sequence). CDR3 in amino acids: CASSLTGMETGELFF. Here the CDR3 DNA reads TGTGCCAGCAGCTTGACAGGGATGGAGACCGGGGAGCTGTTTTTT.

The chain links TRBV28 to TRBJ2-7; 9 bases line up with TRBD2. Germline CDR1 MDHEN, CDR2 SYDVKM. This CDR3 region has 15 residues. With V trimmed by 6 bases and J by 1 base, 7 bases remained unmatched. The CDR3 spells CASRAAGGLSYEQYF. The CDR3 nucleotides are TGTGCCAGCAGGGCCGCGGGAGGGCTGTCCTACGAGCAGTACTTC.

The V gene is TRBV6-6, the J gene TRBJ1-4; unclear D gene. The germline CDR1 and CDR2 sequences are MNHNY and SVGAGI (reference sequence). The V and J ends lost 5 bases and 6 bases respectively, with 19 bases between them. This CDR3 has 16 amino acids. CDR3 nucleotides: TGTGCCAGCAGTCGCGGCGAGGGTCTTAAGGATGAAAAACTGTTTTTT. Translation: CASSRGEGLKDEKLFF.

This clone was picked up one time. CDR3 region: CASRRTFTGELFF. DNA of the CDR3: TGTGCCAGCAGACGAACCTTCACCGGGGAGCTGTTTTTT. The chain joins TRBV6-5 to TRBJ2-2; D unresolved. V dropped 6 bases and J dropped 4 bases, with 9 bases sitting between them. Germline V lookup: CDR1 MNHEY, CDR2 SVGAGI. The CDR3 sequence is 13 residues long.

This clone is a singleton in its sample. Other DNA sequences in this sample translate to the same CDR3. The CDR3 region has the DNA TGTGCCAGCAGCGAGAACACCGGGGAGCTGTTTTTT. Protein: CASSENTGELFF. The chain has TRBV28 and TRBJ2-2, with D unresolved. CDR1 and CDR2 from the germline V gene are MDHEN and SYDVKM. Trimming cost V 6 bases and J 1 base, with 3 bases left between them. This CDR3 has 12 residues.

V and J are TRBV5-1 and TRBJ2-7, with D possibly TRBD1 on 6 matching bases. Trimming pared 3 bases from V and 5 bases from J, leaving 18 bases between. The CDR3 has 15 amino acids. Germline V gene sequence: CDR1 SGHRS, CDR2 YFSETQ. As DNA, the CDR3 is TGCGCCAGCAGCTCAACAGGGCCCTCGGTGAACGAGCAGTACTTC. Translated: CASSSTGPSVNEQYF.